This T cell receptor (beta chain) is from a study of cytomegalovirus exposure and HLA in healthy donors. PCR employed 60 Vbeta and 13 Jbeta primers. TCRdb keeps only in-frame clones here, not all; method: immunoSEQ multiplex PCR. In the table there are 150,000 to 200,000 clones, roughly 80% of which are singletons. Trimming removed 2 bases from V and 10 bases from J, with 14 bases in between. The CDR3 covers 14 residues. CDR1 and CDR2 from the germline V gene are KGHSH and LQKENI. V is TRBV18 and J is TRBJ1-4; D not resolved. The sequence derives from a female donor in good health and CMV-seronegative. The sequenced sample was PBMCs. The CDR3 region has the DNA TGTGCCAGCTCACCAAGTCGGCAGGATGTAAAACTGTTTTTT. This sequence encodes CASSPSRQDVKLFF.